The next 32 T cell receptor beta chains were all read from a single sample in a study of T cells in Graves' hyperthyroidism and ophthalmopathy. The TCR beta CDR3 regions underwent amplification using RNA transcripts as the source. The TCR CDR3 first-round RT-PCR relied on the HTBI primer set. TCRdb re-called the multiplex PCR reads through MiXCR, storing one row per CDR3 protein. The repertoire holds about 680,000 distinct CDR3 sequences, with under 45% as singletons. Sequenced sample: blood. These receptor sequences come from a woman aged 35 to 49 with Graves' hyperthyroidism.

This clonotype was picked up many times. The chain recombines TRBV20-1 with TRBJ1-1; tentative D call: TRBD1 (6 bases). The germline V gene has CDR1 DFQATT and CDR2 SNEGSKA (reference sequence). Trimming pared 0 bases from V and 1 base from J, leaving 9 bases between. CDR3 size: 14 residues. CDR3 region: CSAREDSSNTEAFF. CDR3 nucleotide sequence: TGCAGTGCTAGAGAGGACAGCTCGAACACTGAAGCTTTCTTT.

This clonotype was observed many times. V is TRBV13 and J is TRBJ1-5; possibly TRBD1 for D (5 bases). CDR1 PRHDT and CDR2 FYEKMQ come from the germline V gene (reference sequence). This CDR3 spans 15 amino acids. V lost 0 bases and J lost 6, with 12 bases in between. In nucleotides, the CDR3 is TGTGCCAGCAGCTTAGGCGGGGCAGGGTCTCAGCCCCAGCATTTT. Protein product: CASSLGGAGSQPQHF.

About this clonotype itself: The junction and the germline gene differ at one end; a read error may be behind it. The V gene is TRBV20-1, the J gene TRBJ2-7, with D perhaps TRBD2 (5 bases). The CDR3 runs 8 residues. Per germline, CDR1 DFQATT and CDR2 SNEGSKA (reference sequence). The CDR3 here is CSASLRDF. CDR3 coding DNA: TGCAGTGCTAGTTTGCGGGACTTC.

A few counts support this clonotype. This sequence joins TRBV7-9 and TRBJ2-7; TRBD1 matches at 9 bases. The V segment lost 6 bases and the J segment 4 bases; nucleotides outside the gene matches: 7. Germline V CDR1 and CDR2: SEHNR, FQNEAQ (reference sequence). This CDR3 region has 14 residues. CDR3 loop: CASSAGTGLYEQYF. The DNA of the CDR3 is TGTGCCAGCAGTGCCGGGACAGGGCTTTACGAGCAGTACTTC.

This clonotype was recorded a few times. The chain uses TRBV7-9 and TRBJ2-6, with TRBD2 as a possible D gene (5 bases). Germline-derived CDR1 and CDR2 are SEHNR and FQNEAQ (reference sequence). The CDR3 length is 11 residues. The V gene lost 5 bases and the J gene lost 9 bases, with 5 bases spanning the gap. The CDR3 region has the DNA TGTGCCAGCAGCCGGGACAACGTCCTGACTTTC. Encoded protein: CASSRDNVLTF.

The CDR3 loop reads CASSLNRAGGYTF. For the CDR3, the DNA is TGTGCCAGCAGCCTTAACAGGGCCGGTGGCTACACCTTC. J is TRBJ1-2 and V is TRBV9; D is possibly TRBD1 (6 bases). The V and J ends lost 4 bases and 7 bases respectively, with 14 bases between them. The germline gives CDR1 SGDLS, CDR2 YYNGEE. The CDR3 loop spans 13 amino acids.

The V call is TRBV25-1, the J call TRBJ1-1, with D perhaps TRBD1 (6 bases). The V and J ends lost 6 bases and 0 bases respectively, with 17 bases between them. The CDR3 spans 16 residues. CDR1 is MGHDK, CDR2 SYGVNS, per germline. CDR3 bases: TGTGCCAGCAGCGCCCCTCTAACAGGGATGAACACTGAAGCTTTCTTT. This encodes CASSAPLTGMNTEAFF.

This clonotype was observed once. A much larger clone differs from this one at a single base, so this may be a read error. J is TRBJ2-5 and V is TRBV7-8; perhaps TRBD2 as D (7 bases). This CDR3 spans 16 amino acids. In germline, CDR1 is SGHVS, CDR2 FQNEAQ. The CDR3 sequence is CAGSLARGTPSETQYF. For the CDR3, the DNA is TGTGCCGGCAGCTTAGCGCGGGGGACACCCTCAGAGACCCAGTACTTC. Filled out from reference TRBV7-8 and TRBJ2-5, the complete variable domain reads GAGVSQSPRYKVAKRGQDVALRCDPISGHVSLFWYQQALGQGPEFLTYFQNEAQLDKSGLPSDRFFAERPEGSVSTLKIQRTQQEDSAVYLCAGSLARGTPSETQYFGPGTRLLVL.

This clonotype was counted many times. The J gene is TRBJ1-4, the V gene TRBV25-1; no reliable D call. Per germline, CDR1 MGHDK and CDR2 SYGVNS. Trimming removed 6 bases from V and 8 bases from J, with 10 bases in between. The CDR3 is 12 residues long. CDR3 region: CASRGVEEKLFF. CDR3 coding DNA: TGTGCCAGCAGGGGCGTGGAAGAAAAACTGTTTTTT.

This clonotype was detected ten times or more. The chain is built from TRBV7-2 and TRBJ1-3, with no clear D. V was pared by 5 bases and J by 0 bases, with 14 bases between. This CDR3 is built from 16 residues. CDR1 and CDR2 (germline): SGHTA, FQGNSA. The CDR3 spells CASSPFAPTSGNTIYF. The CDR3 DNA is TGTGCCAGCAGCCCCTTCGCCCCGACCTCTGGAAACACCATATATTTT. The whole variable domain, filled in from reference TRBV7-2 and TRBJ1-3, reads GAGVSQSPSNKVTEKGKDVELRCDPISGHTALYWYRQSLGQGLEFLIYFQGNSAPDKSGLPSDRFSAERTGGSVSTLTIQRTQQEDSAVYLCASSPFAPTSGNTIYFGEGSWLTVV.

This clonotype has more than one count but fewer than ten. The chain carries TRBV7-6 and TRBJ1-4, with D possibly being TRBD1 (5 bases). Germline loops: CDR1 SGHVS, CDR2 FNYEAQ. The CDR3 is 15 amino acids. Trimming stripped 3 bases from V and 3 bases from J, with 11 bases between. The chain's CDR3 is CASSLGQRSNEKLFF. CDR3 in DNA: TGTGCCAGCAGCTTGGGGCAGCGGTCTAATGAAAAACTGTTTTTT.

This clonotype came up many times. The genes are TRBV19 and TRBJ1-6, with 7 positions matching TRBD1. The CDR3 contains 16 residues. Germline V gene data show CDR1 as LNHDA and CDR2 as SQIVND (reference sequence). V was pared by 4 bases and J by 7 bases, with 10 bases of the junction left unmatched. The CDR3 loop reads CASSTTGFSRNSPLHF. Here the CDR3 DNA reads TGTGCCAGTAGTACGACAGGGTTTTCACGGAATTCACCCCTCCACTTT. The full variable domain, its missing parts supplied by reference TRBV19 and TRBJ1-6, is DGGITQSPKYLFRKEGQNVTLSCEQNLNHDAMYWYRQDPGQGLRLIYYSQIVNDFQKGDIAEGYSVSREKKESFPLTVTSAQKNPTAFYLCASSTTGFSRNSPLHFGNGTRLTVT.

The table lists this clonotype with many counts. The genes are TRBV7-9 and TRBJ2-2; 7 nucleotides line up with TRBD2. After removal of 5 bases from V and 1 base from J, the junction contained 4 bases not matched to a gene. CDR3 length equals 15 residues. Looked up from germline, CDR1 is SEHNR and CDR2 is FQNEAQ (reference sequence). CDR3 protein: CASSPSGLNTGELFF. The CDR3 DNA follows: TGTGCCAGCAGCCCTAGCGGCTTGAACACCGGGGAGCTGTTTTTT. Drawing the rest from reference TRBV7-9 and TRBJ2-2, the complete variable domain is DTGVSQNPRHKITKRGQNVTFRCDPISEHNRLYWYRQTLGQGPEFLTYFQNEAQLEKSRLLSDRFSAERPKGSFSTLEIQRTEQGDSAMYLCASSPSGLNTGELFFGEGSRLTVL.

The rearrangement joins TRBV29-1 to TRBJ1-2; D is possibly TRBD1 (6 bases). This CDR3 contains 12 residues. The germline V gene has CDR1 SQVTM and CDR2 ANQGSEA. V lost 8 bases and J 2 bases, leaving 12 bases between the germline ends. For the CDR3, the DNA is TGCAGCAGTTACGACAGGAACTATGGCTACACCTTC. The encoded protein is CSSYDRNYGYTF.

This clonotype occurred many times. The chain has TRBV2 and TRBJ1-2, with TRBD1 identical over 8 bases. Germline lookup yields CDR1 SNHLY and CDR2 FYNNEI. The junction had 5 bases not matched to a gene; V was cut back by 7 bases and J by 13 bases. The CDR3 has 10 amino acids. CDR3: CASTADRVTF. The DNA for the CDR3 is TGTGCCAGCACCGCGGACAGGGTCACCTTC.

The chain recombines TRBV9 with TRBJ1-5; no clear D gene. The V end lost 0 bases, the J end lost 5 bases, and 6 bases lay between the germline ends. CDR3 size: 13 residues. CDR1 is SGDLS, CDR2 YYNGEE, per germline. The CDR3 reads CASSVDTHQPQHF. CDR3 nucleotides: TGTGCCAGCAGCGTAGATACACATCAGCCCCAGCATTTT.

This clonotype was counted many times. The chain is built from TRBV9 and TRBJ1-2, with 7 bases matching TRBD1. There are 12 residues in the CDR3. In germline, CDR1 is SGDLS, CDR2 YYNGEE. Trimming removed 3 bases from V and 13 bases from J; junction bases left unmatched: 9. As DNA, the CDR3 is TGTGCCAGCAGCGGACGAGACAGGGAACCCACCTTC. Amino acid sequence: CASSGRDREPTF.

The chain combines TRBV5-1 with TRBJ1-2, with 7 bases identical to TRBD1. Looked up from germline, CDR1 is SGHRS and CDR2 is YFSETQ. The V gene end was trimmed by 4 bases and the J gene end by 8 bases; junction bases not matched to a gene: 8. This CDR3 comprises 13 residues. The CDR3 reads CASSLTGKMGYTF. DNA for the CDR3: TGCGCCAGCAGCCTGACAGGGAAGATGGGCTACACCTTC.

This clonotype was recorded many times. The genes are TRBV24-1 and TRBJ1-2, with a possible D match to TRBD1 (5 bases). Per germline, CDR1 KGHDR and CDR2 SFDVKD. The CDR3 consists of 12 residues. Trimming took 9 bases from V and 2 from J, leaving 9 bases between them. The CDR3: CATQDKNYGYTF. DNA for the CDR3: TGTGCCACCCAGGACAAGAACTATGGCTACACCTTC.

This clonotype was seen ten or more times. The CDR3 region is CASSWNSANTEAFF. The DNA for the CDR3 is TGTGCCAGCAGCTGGAACAGCGCTAACACTGAAGCTTTCTTT. The chain carries TRBV7-2 and TRBJ1-1; D is unresolved. The germline CDR1 and CDR2 sequences are SGHTA and FQGNSA. Trimming left V 4 bases short and J 2 bases short, with 11 bases between. This CDR3 contains 14 residues.

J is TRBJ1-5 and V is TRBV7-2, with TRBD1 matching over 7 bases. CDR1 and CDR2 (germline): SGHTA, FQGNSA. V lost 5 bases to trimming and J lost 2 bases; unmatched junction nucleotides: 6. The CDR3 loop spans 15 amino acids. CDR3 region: CASSLDRRCNQPQHF. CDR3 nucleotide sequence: TGTGCCAGCAGCCTGGACAGGAGGTGCAATCAGCCCCAGCATTTT.

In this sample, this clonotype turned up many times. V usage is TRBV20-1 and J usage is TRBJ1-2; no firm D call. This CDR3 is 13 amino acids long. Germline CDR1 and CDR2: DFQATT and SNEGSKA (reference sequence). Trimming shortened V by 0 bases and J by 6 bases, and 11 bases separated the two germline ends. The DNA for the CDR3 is TGCAGTGCTAGAGATATGGGAACCAATGGCTACACCTTC. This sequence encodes CSARDMGTNGYTF.

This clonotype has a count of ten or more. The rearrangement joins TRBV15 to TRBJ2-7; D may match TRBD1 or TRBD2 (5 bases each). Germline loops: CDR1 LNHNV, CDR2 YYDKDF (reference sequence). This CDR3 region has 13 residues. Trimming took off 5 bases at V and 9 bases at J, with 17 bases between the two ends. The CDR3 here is CATSLGPQVVQYF. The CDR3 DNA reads TGTGCCACCAGCCTGGGACCTCAAGTTGTGCAGTACTTC.

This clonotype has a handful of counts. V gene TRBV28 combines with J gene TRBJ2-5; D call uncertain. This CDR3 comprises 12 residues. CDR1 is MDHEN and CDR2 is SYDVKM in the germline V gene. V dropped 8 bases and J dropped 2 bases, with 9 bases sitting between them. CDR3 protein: CASYAIQETQYF. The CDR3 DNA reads TGTGCCAGCTACGCCATTCAAGAGACCCAGTACTTC. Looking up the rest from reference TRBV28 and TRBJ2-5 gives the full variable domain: DVKVTQSSRYLVKRTGEKVFLECVQDMDHENMFWYRQDPGLGLRLIYFSYDVKMKEKGDIPEGYSVSREKKERFSLILESASTNQTSMYLCASYAIQETQYFGPGTRLLVL.

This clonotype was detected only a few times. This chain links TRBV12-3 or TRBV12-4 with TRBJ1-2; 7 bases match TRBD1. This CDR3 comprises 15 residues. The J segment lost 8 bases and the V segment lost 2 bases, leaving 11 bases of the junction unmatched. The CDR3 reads CASSLTGQTLRGYTF. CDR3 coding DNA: TGTGCCAGCAGTTTAACGGGACAGACCTTGAGAGGCTACACCTTC.

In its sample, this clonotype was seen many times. The CDR3 nucleotides read TGTGCCAGCAGCATCGCCAGGGGGCAGGAGACCCAGTACTTC. It translates to CASSIARGQETQYF. This chain uses TRBV7-9 with TRBJ2-5, with 8 bases lining up with TRBD1. In germline, CDR1 is SEHNR, CDR2 FQNEAQ (reference sequence). V was clipped by 5 bases and J by 5 bases; unmatched bases: 7. The CDR3 length is 14 residues.

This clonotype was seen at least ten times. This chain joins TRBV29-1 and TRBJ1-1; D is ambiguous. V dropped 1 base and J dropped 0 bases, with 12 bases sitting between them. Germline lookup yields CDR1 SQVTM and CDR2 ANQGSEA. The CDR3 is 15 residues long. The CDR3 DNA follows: TGCAGCGTTGAAGTTTACAGAATAATGAACACTGAAGCTTTCTTT. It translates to CSVEVYRIMNTEAFF.

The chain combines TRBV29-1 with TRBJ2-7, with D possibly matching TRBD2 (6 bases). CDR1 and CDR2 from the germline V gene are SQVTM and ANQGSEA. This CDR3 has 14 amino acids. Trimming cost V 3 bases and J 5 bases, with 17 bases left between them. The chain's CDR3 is CSVDRPGVGHEQYF. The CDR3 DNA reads TGCAGCGTTGATCGACCGGGGGTAGGTCACGAGCAGTACTTC.

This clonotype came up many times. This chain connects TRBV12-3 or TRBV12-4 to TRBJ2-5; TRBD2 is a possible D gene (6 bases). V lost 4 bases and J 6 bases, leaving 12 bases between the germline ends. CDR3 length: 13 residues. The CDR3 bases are TGTGCCAGCAGTTCAACTAGCCGGCAGACCCAGTACTTC. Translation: CASSSTSRQTQYF.

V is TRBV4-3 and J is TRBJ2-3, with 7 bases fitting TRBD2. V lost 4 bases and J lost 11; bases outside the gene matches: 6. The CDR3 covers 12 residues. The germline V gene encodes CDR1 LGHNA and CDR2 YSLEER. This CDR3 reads CASSPGGDLQYF. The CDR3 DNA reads TGCGCCAGCAGCCCTGGGGGGGACCTGCAGTATTTT.

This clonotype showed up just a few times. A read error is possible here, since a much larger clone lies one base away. The CDR3 coding sequence is TGTGCCAGCAGTTTGGCCTACTATGGCTACACCTTC. It yields the protein CASSLAYYGYTF. V usage is TRBV28 and J usage is TRBJ1-2; D unclear. V lost 3 bases to trimming and J lost 3 bases, with 5 bases between them. The CDR3 length is 12 residues. The germline V gene has CDR1 MDHEN and CDR2 SYDVKM.

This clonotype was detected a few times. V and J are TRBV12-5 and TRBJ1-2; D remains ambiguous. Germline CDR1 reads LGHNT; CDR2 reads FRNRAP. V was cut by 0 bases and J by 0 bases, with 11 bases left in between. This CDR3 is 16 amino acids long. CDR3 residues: CASGLVLRRANYGYTF. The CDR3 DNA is TGTGCTAGTGGTTTGGTACTCCGCCGAGCTAACTATGGCTACACCTTC. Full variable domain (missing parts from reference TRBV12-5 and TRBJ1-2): DARVTQTPRHKVTEMGQEVTMRCQPILGHNTVFWYRQTMMQGLELLAYFRNRAPLDDSGMPKDRFSAEMPDATLATLKIQPSEPRDSAVYFCASGLVLRRANYGYTFGSGTRLTVV.